Each of the 20 T cell receptor beta chains below was sequenced from the same sample in a study of blood T cell repertoires in COVID-19. TCRdb's copy holds only in-frame clones and misses some; the assay was immunoSEQ multiplex PCR. The table records under 65,000 clones, 90% to 95% of them present only once. The sample was peripheral blood. These receptor sequences come from a human donor in a cohort sampled during active COVID-19.

The genes are TRBV19 and TRBJ2-3; the match to TRBD2 covers 7 bases. The CDR3 covers 16 residues. V lost 4 bases and J lost 1; bases outside the gene matches: 8. CDR1 is LNHDA, CDR2 SQIVND, per germline (reference sequence). The CDR3 DNA is TGTGCCAGTAGTACGGGGAGGGCGGGGGGCACAGATACGCAGTATTTT. Protein product: CASSTGRAGGTDTQYF.

The chain carries TRBV5-1 and TRBJ2-5; a weak D match, TRBD2 (5 bases). The germline gives CDR1 SGHRS, CDR2 YFSETQ. This CDR3 has 15 amino acids. Trimming cost V 1 base and J 5 bases, with 15 bases left between them. CDR3 nucleotide sequence: TGCGCCAGCAGCTTGTCCGACTACCGCCAGGAGACCCAGTACTTC. The encoded protein is CASSLSDYRQETQYF.

The rearrangement links TRBV7-2 to TRBJ2-5, with D tentatively TRBD1 (6 bases). CDR3 length: 15 residues. Germline V gives CDR1 SGHTA, CDR2 FQGNSA. V dropped 2 bases and J dropped 5 bases, with 15 bases sitting between them. CDR3 nucleotide sequence: TGTGCCAGCAGCTTAAGGGGGACCGTAGTGGAGACCCAGTACTTC. It translates to CASSLRGTVVETQYF.

The CDR3 coding sequence is TGTGCCAGCAGCCTTAGTAACACCGGGGAGCTGTTTTTT. This encodes CASSLSNTGELFF. V and J are TRBV14 and TRBJ2-2, with D hard to call. Trimming left V 4 bases short and J 2 bases short, with 5 bases between. This CDR3 comprises 13 residues. CDR1 and CDR2 from the germline V gene are SGHDN and FVKESK.

This clone was detected only once. The gene calls are TRBV18 and TRBJ2-7, with TRBD1 as a possible D gene (5 bases). The CDR3 consists of 16 residues. CDR1 and CDR2 from the germline V gene are KGHSH and LQKENI. Trimming shortened V by 0 bases and J by 3 bases, and 15 bases separated the two germline ends. CDR3 region: CASSPPSAGSSYEQYF. The CDR3, as DNA: TGTGCCAGCTCACCACCCAGCGCAGGGTCGAGCTACGAGCAGTACTTC. The whole variable domain, remainder taken from reference TRBV18 and TRBJ2-7, is NAGVMQNPRHLVRRRGQEARLRCSPMKGHSHVYWYRQLPEEGLKFMVYLQKENIIDESGMPKERFSAEFPKEGPSILRIQQVVRGDSAAYFCASSPPSAGSSYEQYFGPGTRLTVT.

This clone was seen more than once but under ten times. CDR3 sequence: CASSYGALSSYEQYF. The DNA of the CDR3 is TGTGCCAGCAGTTATGGGGCCTTGAGCTCCTACGAGCAGTACTTC. This chain joins TRBV27 and TRBJ2-7; maybe TRBD1 (5 bases). The V end lost 4 bases, the J end lost 0 bases, and 13 bases lay between the germline ends. Germline V lookup: CDR1 MNHEY, CDR2 SMNVEV (reference sequence). The CDR3 covers 15 residues.

In nucleotides, the CDR3 is TGTGCCAGCAGTTTTTGGCCAGATACGCAGTATTTT. This encodes CASSFWPDTQYF. The gene calls are TRBV12-3 or TRBV12-4 and TRBJ2-3; D unclear. The ends were cut back, 3 bases at V and 4 bases at J, with 5 bases in the middle. This CDR3 spans 12 amino acids.

This sequence joins TRBV4-2 and TRBJ2-1; 12 nucleotides align to TRBD2. There are 19 residues in the CDR3. V was pared by 3 bases and J by 3 bases, with 12 bases of the junction left unmatched. CDR1 and CDR2 (germline): LGHNA, YNFKEQ. This CDR3 is CASSHRLAGEGGLYNEQFF. CDR3 nucleotide sequence: TGTGCCAGCAGCCACAGACTAGCGGGAGAGGGGGGGCTCTACAATGAGCAGTTCTTC.

This clone was detected once. CDR3: CASSPLGTGNQPQHF. CDR3 DNA sequence: TGTGCCAGCAGCCCCCTAGGGACAGGGAATCAGCCCCAGCATTTT. This chain connects TRBV4-2 to TRBJ1-5; 9 bases agree with TRBD1. Trimming cost V 4 bases and J 4 bases; bases outside gene matches: 5. Germline V lookup: CDR1 LGHNA, CDR2 YNFKEQ. CDR3 length: 15 amino acids.

This sequence joins TRBV7-9 and TRBJ2-5; 7 bases are shared with TRBD2. The V and J ends lost 4 bases and 5 bases, in that order; junction bases with no gene match: 7. This CDR3 has 14 residues. CDR1 and CDR2 (germline): SEHNR, FQNEAQ (reference sequence). CDR3 amino acids: CASSSPGLWETQYF. As DNA, the CDR3 is TGTGCCAGCAGCTCGCCGGGACTATGGGAGACCCAGTACTTC.

The rearrangement links TRBV2 to TRBJ1-4, with TRBD1 matching over 8 bases. CDR3 length: 16 amino acids. V shed 5 bases, J shed 1 base, and the junction held 6 bases outside the gene matches. In germline, CDR1 is SNHLY, CDR2 FYNNEI. CDR3 sequence reads: CASSPQGAQTNEKLFF. The CDR3 region has the DNA TGTGCCAGCAGTCCCCAGGGGGCGCAAACTAATGAAAAACTGTTTTTT.

The V and J genes are TRBV2 and TRBJ2-7; 7 nucleotides agree with TRBD2. Germline V lookup: CDR1 SNHLY, CDR2 FYNNEI. Germline trimming cut 4 bases from V and 0 bases from J; bases unmatched to any gene: 3. This CDR3 spans 14 amino acids. This CDR3 is CASSVGGSSYEQYF. The CDR3, as DNA: TGTGCCAGCAGTGTGGGCGGGAGCTCCTACGAGCAGTACTTC.

This chain uses TRBV11-2 with TRBJ2-1, with 10 bases identical to TRBD2. J lost 7 bases, V lost 1 base, and 4 bases had no gene match. The CDR3 extends over 15 amino acids. CDR1 and CDR2 from the germline V gene are SGHAT and FQNNGV. CDR3 DNA: TGTGCCAGCAGCTTAGTTAGCGGGAGGAGTAATGAGCAGTTCTTC. This sequence encodes CASSLVSGRSNEQFF.

This chain joins TRBV5-8 and TRBJ2-1, with D possibly matching TRBD2 (6 bases). The V gene's germline CDR1 is SGHTS and CDR2 YDEGEE. CDR3 length: 15 residues. Trimming pared 1 base from V and 9 bases from J, leaving 17 bases between. CDR3 in DNA: TGTGCCAGCAGCTTGTCCGGGAGCCTTTTTGCTGAGCAGTTCTTC. The encoded protein is CASSLSGSLFAEQFF. The full variable domain, with the rest looked up from reference TRBV5-8 and TRBJ2-1, is EAGVTQSPTHLIKTRGQQATLRCSPISGHTSVYWYQQALGLGLQFLLWYDEGEERNRGNFPPRFSGRQFPNYSSELNVNALELEDSALYLCASSLSGSLFAEQFFGPGTRLTVL.

The chain couples TRBV6-5 to TRBJ1-2; no reliable D call. Germline CDR1 is MNHEY and CDR2 is SVGAGI. The CDR3 sequence is 13 residues long. Trimming shortened V by 5 bases and J by 4 bases, and 11 bases separated the two germline ends. CDR3 sequence reads: CASSLEGTYGYTF. The CDR3 DNA is TGTGCCAGCAGTCTTGAGGGTACCTATGGCTACACCTTC.

In its sample, this clone was seen once. This sequence joins TRBV18 and TRBJ1-6; D uncertain. This CDR3 spans 14 amino acids. Germline V gene data show CDR1 as KGHSH and CDR2 as LQKENI. Deletions cut 2 bases from V and 8 bases from J, with 10 bases between. The CDR3 nucleotides read TGTGCCAGCTCACCAGGCGGGTTGGATTCACCCCTCCACTTT. Translated, it gives CASSPGGLDSPLHF. The whole variable domain, remainder taken from reference TRBV18 and TRBJ1-6, is NAGVMQNPRHLVRRRGQEARLRCSPMKGHSHVYWYRQLPEEGLKFMVYLQKENIIDESGMPKERFSAEFPKEGPSILRIQQVVRGDSAAYFCASSPGGLDSPLHFGNGTRLTVT.

The chain combines TRBV6-6 with TRBJ1-6; D gene ambiguous. The length of the CDR3 is 13 residues. V lost 8 bases and J lost 5, with 10 bases in between. Looked up from germline, CDR1 is MNHNY and CDR2 is SVGAGI (reference sequence). CDR3 nucleotides: TGTGCCAGCTTAAGGAGTAATAATTCACCCCTCCACTTT. Its protein is CASLRSNNSPLHF.

The chain uses TRBV5-5 and TRBJ2-3; TRBD2 aligns across 14 bases. With V trimmed by 3 bases and J by 4 bases, 7 bases remained unmatched. Germline V gives CDR1 SGHKS, CDR2 YYEKEE (reference sequence). The CDR3 has 17 amino acids. The CDR3 is CASSSGLAGAQPDTQYF. In nucleotides, the CDR3 is TGTGCCAGCAGCTCGGGACTAGCGGGGGCCCAACCAGATACGCAGTATTTT.

This clone was seen just once. The J gene is TRBJ2-2, the V gene TRBV10-1; D is unclear. The CDR3 spans 15 residues. Germline CDR1 reads WNHNN; CDR2 reads SYGVQD (reference sequence). V was clipped by 4 bases and J by 0 bases, with 9 bases between them. CDR3 DNA sequence: TGCGCCAGCAGTGCTTACGGGTCGAACACCGGGGAGCTGTTTTTT. Protein product: CASSAYGSNTGELFF.

The chain carries TRBV20-1 and TRBJ1-1; the match to TRBD1 covers 7 bases. The CDR3 totals 14 residues. The trim removed 5 bases at V and 1 base at J, leaving 7 bases unmatched. The germline V gene encodes CDR1 DFQATT and CDR2 SNEGSKA (reference sequence). In nucleotides, the CDR3 is TGCAGTGCTCGTGACAGGGTTGGGAACACTGAAGCTTTCTTT. The encoded protein is CSARDRVGNTEAFF.